This TCR beta chain is from a study of a mutant IDH1 vaccine in newly diagnosed glioma (dated by TCRdb to 2020 to 2023). General notes on the study: Vaccination started 4-6 weeks after radiotherapy alone, or was given together with temozolomide cycles in the groups whose treatment included chemotherapy. The approximately 32 treated patients were around 62% male and about 38% female, with a mean age of approximately 38 years. Before enrollment, patients had received standard therapy of radiotherapy alone, temozolomide alone, or radiochemotherapy with temozolomide; most received the combination. Visit V12 was the week-35 safety follow-up and visit V13 was the week-47 end of study. Peripheral blood was collected at six visits: V03 (baseline), V05, V07, V10, V12 and V13. Longitudinal TCRB deep sequencing was performed for some 25 treated patients wherever samples were available for exploratory analyses.

Taken with the paper, the label for time point translates to: week 47, end of study. Every vaccine dose consisted of 300 ug of a 20-mer mutant IDH1 peptide in Montanide, administered subcutaneously together with topical imiquimod. Across visits V03 through V10, patients got a total of eight vaccinations, given in weeks 1, 3, 5, 7, 11, 15, 19 and 23. Newly diagnosed WHO grade 3 or 4 IDH1-mutant astrocytomas showing loss of nuclear ATRX were present in the donors. The samples were drawn from NOA16, a multicentre, single-arm, open-label phase I trial in Germany that tested a mutant IDH1 peptide vaccine in humans for the first time. Genomic DNA for TCRB sequencing was extracted from EDTA blood using the DNeasy Blood and Tissue Kit. Results the study describes overall, beyond this receptor: The authors noted that analyses of patient blood samples could not be reproduced because of sample limitations. Vaccine-induced immune responses across multiple MHC alleles were detected in about 92% of patients. PBMC samples for TCRB deep sequencing were selected based on availability. Pseudoprogression seemed to be unrelated to changes in the top peripheral T cell clonotypes found by TCRB sequencing.

Library method: the immunoSEQ multiplex PCR assay. Rearranged TCR beta chain sequences were amplified using the hsTCRB Kit according to the manufacturer's protocol. TCRB libraries were sequenced on an Illumina MiSeq. On the study's bioinformatics: The proprietary platform of the kit vendor was used for demultiplexing, trimming and gene mapping. TCRdb's version of the immuneACCESS table is confined to in-frame rearrangements and falls short of the full clone set. An unresolved V gene accounts for under half of the shortfall where checked; the remainder is of unknown origin. The V and J calls and clone size come from that table; D and trimming were worked out from the DNA. The sample has tens of thousands of clones on record, about 75% of them singletons. Jointly, the top ten make up approximately 9.1% of the sample. From the germline V gene, CDR1 is SGHRS and CDR2 is YFSETQ. The CDR3, cysteine through phenylalanine, is 16 amino acids long. Only the CDR3 DNA stays, 48 bases, in frame from base 1. After removal of 3 bases from V and 4 bases from J, the junction retains 5 bases not matched to a gene.

This clone appeared a few times. No cognate antigen has been identified for it. Qualities for individual bases were not recorded, and no much larger clone is one base off. Sequences were derived from PBMCs, sampled from a glioma patient whose treatment included an IDH1 peptide vaccine. The chain is encoded by TRBV5-1 joined to TRBJ2-2, with TRBD2 identical over 11 junction bases. The sequence came from a man between 40 and 49 years old with glioma. CDR3 protein: CASSSRLAGSTGELFF. The sequenced DNA is TGCGCCAGCAGCTCCCGACTAGCGGGAAGCACCGGGGAGCTGTTTTTT.